These 26 T cell receptor beta chains came from one sample sequenced in a study of blood T cell repertoires in COVID-19. The table came from immunoSEQ multiplex PCR; TCRdb's copy has only in-frame clones and leaves some out. Among 35,000 to 40,000 clones, 70% to 90% were seen once, and the ten largest hold under 5%. The specimen was peripheral blood. The receptors were gathered from a man between 45 and 60 years old with active COVID-19.

This clone is medium-sized by share. V is TRBV20-1 and J is TRBJ2-3; 7 bases are shared with TRBD2. Germline-derived CDR1 and CDR2 are DFQATT and SNEGSKA (reference sequence). J was trimmed by 1 base and V by 3 bases; bases with no gene match: 4. The CDR3 covers 14 residues. CDR3 DNA: TGCAGTGCTAGTCTTCGGGAGGGCACAGATACGCAGTATTTT. This codes for CSASLREGTDTQYF.

This chain joins TRBV5-4 and TRBJ1-4; D is perhaps TRBD1 (6 bases). Looked up from germline, CDR1 is SGHNT and CDR2 is YYREEE (reference sequence). With 4 bases removed from V and 4 bases from J, the gap between germline ends came to 17 bases. The CDR3 length is 16 residues. Written as DNA, the CDR3 is TGTGCCAGCAGCGCGCGACCTGGACAGATTAATGAAAAACTGTTTTTT. This gives the protein CASSARPGQINEKLFF.

There are a few counts of this clone. This chain uses TRBV7-5 with TRBJ2-3; TRBD2 was called by the table and not checked on the DNA. TRBV7-5 is a pseudogene locus. This CDR3 region has 15 residues. CDR3 DNA sequence: TGTGTCAGAAGCTTAACCCGGGGGGGCTTAGATACGCAGTATTTT. It codes for CVRSLTRGGLDTQYF.

This clone was detected only once. The chain recombines TRBV27 with TRBJ2-1; tentative D call: TRBD1 (5 bases). V dropped 2 bases and J dropped 0 bases, with 8 bases sitting between them. This CDR3 is 15 amino acids long. Germline assignment: CDR1 MNHEY and CDR2 SMNVEV (reference sequence). The CDR3 DNA reads TGTGCCAGCAGTTTAAGTCAGGGCTCCTACAATGAGCAGTTCTTC. Translating gives CASSLSQGSYNEQFF.

This clone was picked up a small number of times. V usage is TRBV10-1 and J usage is TRBJ1-2; 7 bases are a match to TRBD1. The junction had 5 bases not matched to a gene; V was cut back by 4 bases and J by 0 bases. CDR3 size: 15 residues. Germline values: CDR1 WNHNN, CDR2 SYGVQD (reference sequence). This chain's CDR3 is CASSAYGQANYGYTF. Here the CDR3 DNA reads TGCGCCAGCAGTGCCTACGGACAGGCTAACTATGGCTACACCTTC.

In nucleotides, the CDR3 is TGTGCCAGCAGTTTCCGAGTTACTCCCCAGCATTTT. Its protein is CASSFRVTPQHF. This chain uses TRBV28 with TRBJ1-5, with no clear D. This CDR3 region has 12 residues. V dropped 3 bases and J dropped 10 bases, with 10 bases sitting between them. The V gene's germline CDR1 is MDHEN and CDR2 SYDVKM.

The count of this clone is one. The rearrangement uses TRBV5-1 and TRBJ2-7, with 10 bases fitting TRBD2. Germline lookup yields CDR1 SGHRS and CDR2 YFSETQ. V lost 7 bases and J lost 2; bases outside the gene matches: 9. This CDR3 region has 15 residues. CDR3 loop: CASSGGTSAAYEQYF. The DNA of the CDR3 is TGCGCCAGCTCCGGAGGGACTAGCGCCGCCTACGAGCAGTACTTC. Filled out from reference TRBV5-1 and TRBJ2-7, the complete variable domain reads KAGVTQTPRYLIKTRGQQVTLSCSPISGHRSVSWYQQTPGQGLQFLFEYFSETQRNKGNFPGRFSGRQFSNSRSEMNVSTLELGDSALYLCASSGGTSAAYEQYFGPGTRLTVT.

This sequence joins TRBV4-3 and TRBJ2-3, with 10 bases lining up with TRBD1. Germline V lookup: CDR1 LGHNA, CDR2 YSLEER. The junction had 5 bases not matched to a gene; V was cut back by 0 bases and J by 2 bases. The length of the CDR3 is 17 residues. The CDR3 region has the DNA TGCGCCAGCAGCCAAGAAGGACAGGGGGTGTCCACAGATACGCAGTATTTT. Residues: CASSQEGQGVSTDTQYF.

This sequence joins TRBV6-5 and TRBJ2-5; a weak D match, TRBD1 (6 bases). The CDR3 sequence is 15 residues long. CDR1 MNHEY and CDR2 SVGAGI come from the germline V gene. The V and J ends lost 2 bases and 5 bases respectively, with 15 bases between them. As DNA, the CDR3 is TGTGCCAGCAGTTACGTACAGGGAAGATTGGAGACCCAGTACTTC. Residues: CASSYVQGRLETQYF.

This clone was found once. The chain links TRBV5-1 to TRBJ1-6, with a possible D match to TRBD1 (5 bases). Trimming removed 4 bases at V and 10 bases at J, with 9 bases between. Germline V gene sequence: CDR1 SGHRS, CDR2 YFSETQ. This CDR3 spans 12 amino acids. Here the CDR3 reads CASSPGGSPLHF. In nucleotides, the CDR3 is TGCGCCAGCAGCCCCGGGGGGTCACCCCTCCACTTT.

The genes are TRBV25-1 and TRBJ2-7, with a possible D match to TRBD1 (6 bases). Trimming removed 3 bases at V and 4 bases at J, with 7 bases between. The CDR3 extends over 12 amino acids. CDR1 is MGHDK, CDR2 SYGVNS, per germline. The CDR3 spells CASSDRGYEQYF. CDR3 nucleotides: TGTGCCAGCAGTGACAGGGGTTACGAGCAGTACTTC.

The CDR3 DNA sequence: TGCGCCAGCAGCTTGGCCGGCAGGCTTAACTATGGCTACACCTTC. This encodes CASSLAGRLNYGYTF. This rearrangement joins TRBV5-1 to TRBJ1-2; D ambiguous. Trimming cost V 0 bases and J 1 base, with 10 bases left between them. Germline V lookup: CDR1 SGHRS, CDR2 YFSETQ. The CDR3 is made up of 15 amino acids.

The chain uses TRBV27 and TRBJ2-7; maybe TRBD1 (5 bases). This CDR3 region has 13 residues. V gave up 5 bases and J gave up 2 bases, with 10 bases separating them. Looked up from germline, CDR1 is MNHEY and CDR2 is SMNVEV (reference sequence). The DNA of the CDR3 is TGTGCCAGCAGTCTCAGGGAAACCTACGAGCAGTACTTC. Translating it yields CASSLRETYEQYF.

The count of this clone is one. The V and J genes are TRBV9 and TRBJ1-2, with 7 bases identical to TRBD1. The J segment lost 5 bases and the V segment lost 3 bases, leaving 7 bases of the junction unmatched. Germline assignment: CDR1 SGDLS and CDR2 YYNGEE. The CDR3 has 14 residues. CDR3 in DNA: TGTGCCAGCAGCGGACAGGGATCCCTATATGGCTACACCTTC. Translating it yields CASSGQGSLYGYTF.

The chain has TRBV9 and TRBJ1-1, with 8 bases matching TRBD1. The CDR3 has 17 amino acids. Germline trimming cut 0 bases from V and 4 bases from J; bases unmatched to any gene: 11. CDR1 and CDR2 (germline): SGDLS, YYNGEE. The CDR3 reads CASSVGTGMNSRTEAFF. In DNA, the CDR3 is TGTGCCAGCAGCGTAGGGACAGGGATGAACAGTCGCACTGAAGCTTTCTTT.

This clone was recorded only once. The chain links TRBV5-1 to TRBJ1-5, with TRBD1 as a possible D gene (6 bases). This CDR3 is built from 15 residues. The germline V and J ends were trimmed by 2 bases and 5 bases, with 14 bases remaining between them. Germline assignment: CDR1 SGHRS and CDR2 YFSETQ. CDR3 nucleotide sequence: TGCGCCAGCAGCTTAGGGCAGGGGTTGGATCAGCCCCAGCATTTT. Protein: CASSLGQGLDQPQHF.

The chain combines TRBV27 with TRBJ2-5, with 11 bases fitting TRBD2. Germline lookup yields CDR1 MNHEY and CDR2 SMNVEV (reference sequence). Germline trimming cut 5 bases from V and 4 bases from J; bases unmatched to any gene: 6. This CDR3 has 15 residues. The CDR3 DNA reads TGTGCCAGCAGTCGGACTAGCGGGCTCAGAGAGACCCAGTACTTC. Protein product: CASSRTSGLRETQYF.

The chain employs TRBV23-1 and TRBJ2-1, with D possibly being TRBD2 (6 bases). TRBV23-1 is labeled an ORF, and its function is uncertain. This CDR3 has 13 amino acids. With 6 bases removed from V and 6 bases from J, the gap between germline ends came to 12 bases. In DNA form, the CDR3 reads TGCGCCAGCAGCTTGGGACTGTTCAATGAGCAGTTCTTC. This translates into CASSLGLFNEQFF.

V usage is TRBV14 and J usage is TRBJ1-2, with D unclear. Germline-derived CDR1 and CDR2 are SGHDN and FVKESK. The CDR3 runs 12 residues. V shed 0 bases and J shed 5 bases, with 4 bases lying between them. The CDR3 sequence is CASSQERYGYTF. The CDR3 nucleotides read TGTGCCAGCAGCCAAGAGCGGTATGGCTACACCTTC.

The rearrangement links TRBV5-1 to TRBJ2-5; 7 nucleotides align to TRBD1. V dropped 6 bases and J dropped 4; count of bases not matched to a gene: 9. CDR1 is SGHRS and CDR2 is YFSETQ in the germline V gene. The length of the CDR3 is 14 residues. The CDR3 loop is CASTDRAISETQYF. CDR3 DNA sequence: TGCGCCAGCACAGACAGGGCAATCTCAGAGACCCAGTACTTC.

The chain employs TRBV18 and TRBJ1-1; D gene ambiguous. Trimming took 2 bases from V and 3 from J, leaving 7 bases between them. Germline-derived CDR1 and CDR2 are KGHSH and LQKENI. This CDR3 contains 13 residues. CDR3 DNA: TGTGCCAGCTCACCAAACAGTGACACTGAAGCTTTCTTT. Translating gives CASSPNSDTEAFF. The whole variable domain, remainder taken from reference TRBV18 and TRBJ1-1, is NAGVMQNPRHLVRRRGQEARLRCSPMKGHSHVYWYRQLPEEGLKFMVYLQKENIIDESGMPKERFSAEFPKEGPSILRIQQVVRGDSAAYFCASSPNSDTEAFFGQGTRLTVV.

The rearrangement uses TRBV7-9 and TRBJ2-7; 8 nucleotides line up with TRBD2. The CDR3 extends over 14 amino acids. The J segment lost 6 bases and the V segment lost 5 bases, leaving 9 bases of the junction unmatched. Germline CDR1 SEHNR, CDR2 FQNEAQ (reference sequence). The CDR3 protein is CASSDPGGEVEQYF. CDR3 in DNA: TGTGCCAGCAGCGATCCGGGGGGGGAAGTCGAGCAGTACTTC.

CDR3 amino acids: CASSLGGYGSYNEQFF. CDR3 bases: TGTGCCAGCAGTTTAGGCGGCTATGGCTCCTACAATGAGCAGTTCTTC. This chain links TRBV28 with TRBJ2-1; D gene unclear. Germline V CDR1 and CDR2: MDHEN, SYDVKM. The CDR3 length is 16 residues. V lost 2 bases and J 0 bases, leaving 11 bases between the germline ends.

The chain joins TRBV6-5 to TRBJ2-7; 7 nucleotides match TRBD2. The CDR3 contains 15 residues. Per germline, CDR1 MNHEY and CDR2 SVGAGI. J gave up 2 bases and V 5 bases, and 9 bases lay outside the gene matches. The CDR3 sequence is CASSRLASFTYEQYF. The CDR3 region has the DNA TGTGCCAGCAGTCGACTAGCCTCGTTTACCTACGAGCAGTACTTC.

The J gene is TRBJ2-3, the V gene TRBV5-4; possibly TRBD2 for D (5 bases). This CDR3 region has 16 residues. Germline CDR1 SGHNT, CDR2 YYREEE (reference sequence). The V end was cut by 1 base, the J end by 2 bases, with 14 bases between. CDR3 nucleotide sequence: TGTGCCAGCAGCTTGAGAGGGCTCCCCGTCACAGATACGCAGTATTTT. It encodes CASSLRGLPVTDTQYF.

In its sample, this clone was seen a few times. The chain is built from TRBV19 and TRBJ2-1, with TRBD1 matching over 9 bases. The V gene's germline CDR1 is LNHDA and CDR2 SQIVND (reference sequence). The CDR3 is 15 residues long. With 4 bases clipped from V and 5 bases from J, the junction kept 6 bases outside the gene matches. In DNA form, the CDR3 reads TGTGCCAGTAGTAATCCGGGACAGGGTGACAATGAGCAGTTCTTC. It specifies CASSNPGQGDNEQFF.